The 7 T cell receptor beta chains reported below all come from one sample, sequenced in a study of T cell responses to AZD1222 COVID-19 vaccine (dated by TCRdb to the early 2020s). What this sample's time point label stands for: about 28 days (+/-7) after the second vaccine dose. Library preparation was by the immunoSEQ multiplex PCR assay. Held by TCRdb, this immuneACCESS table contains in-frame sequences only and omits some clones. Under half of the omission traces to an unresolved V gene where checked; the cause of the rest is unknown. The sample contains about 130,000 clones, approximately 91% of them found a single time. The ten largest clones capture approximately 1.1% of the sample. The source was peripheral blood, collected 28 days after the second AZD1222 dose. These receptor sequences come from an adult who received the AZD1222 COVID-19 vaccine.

This CDR3 reads CASSFFRSGTGSFWGTEAFF. As DNA, the CDR3 is TGTGCCAGCAGTTTTTTTCGTAGCGGGACAGGGAGTTTTTGGGGCACTGAAGCTTTCTTT. The V and J genes are TRBV28 and TRBJ1-1, with 9 bases lining up with TRBD1. CDR1 is MDHEN and CDR2 is SYDVKM in the germline V gene. The CDR3 has 20 residues. Losses at the gene ends were 3 bases for V and 4 bases for J; bases not matched to a gene: 21.

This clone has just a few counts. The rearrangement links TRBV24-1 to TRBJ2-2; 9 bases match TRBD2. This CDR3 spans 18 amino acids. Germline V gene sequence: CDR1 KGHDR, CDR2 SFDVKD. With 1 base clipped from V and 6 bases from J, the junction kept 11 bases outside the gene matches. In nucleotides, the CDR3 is TGTGCCACCAGTGATTTTGGGATAGGGACTAGCATCCCCGGGGAGCTGTTTTTT. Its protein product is CATSDFGIGTSIPGELFF.

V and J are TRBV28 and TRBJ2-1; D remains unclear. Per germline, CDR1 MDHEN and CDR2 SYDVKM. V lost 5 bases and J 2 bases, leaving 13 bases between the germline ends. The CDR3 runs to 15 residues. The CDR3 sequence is CASSRDWRTYNEQFF. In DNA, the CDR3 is TGTGCCAGCAGTCGCGACTGGAGAACCTACAATGAGCAGTTCTTC.

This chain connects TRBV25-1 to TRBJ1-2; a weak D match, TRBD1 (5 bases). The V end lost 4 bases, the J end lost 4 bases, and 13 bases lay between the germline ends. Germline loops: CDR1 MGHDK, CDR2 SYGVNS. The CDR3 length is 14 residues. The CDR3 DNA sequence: TGTGCCAGCAGTGGCTCCGGGACGGTCTATGGCTACACCTTC. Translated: CASSGSGTVYGYTF.

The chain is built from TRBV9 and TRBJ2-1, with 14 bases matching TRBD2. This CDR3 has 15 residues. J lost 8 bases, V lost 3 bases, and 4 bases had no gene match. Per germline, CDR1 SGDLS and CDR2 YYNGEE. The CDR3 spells CASSDGLAGGDEQFF. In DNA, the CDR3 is TGTGCCAGCAGCGACGGACTAGCGGGGGGCGATGAGCAGTTCTTC.

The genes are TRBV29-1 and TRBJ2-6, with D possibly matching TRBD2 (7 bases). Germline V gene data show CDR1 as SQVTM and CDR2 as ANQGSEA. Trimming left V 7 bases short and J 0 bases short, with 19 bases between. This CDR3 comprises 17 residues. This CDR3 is CSDNRGAAASGANVLTF. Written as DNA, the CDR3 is TGCAGCGACAATCGGGGGGCAGCAGCCTCTGGGGCCAACGTCCTGACTTTC.

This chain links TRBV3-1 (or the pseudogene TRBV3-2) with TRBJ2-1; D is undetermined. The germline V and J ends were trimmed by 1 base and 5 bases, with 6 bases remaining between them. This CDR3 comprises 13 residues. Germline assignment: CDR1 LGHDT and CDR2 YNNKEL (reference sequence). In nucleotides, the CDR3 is TGTGCCAGCAGCCAAGGACCCCACAATGAGCAGTTCTTC. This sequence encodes CASSQGPHNEQFF.